This T cell receptor (beta chain) was identified in a study of cytomegalovirus exposure and HLA in healthy donors (dated by TCRdb to about 2017). For the study in its entirety: In an earlier analysis of roughly 500 of the donors, 250 to 300 Gb of sequence data and 100 million or so unique TCR beta sequences from about 180 million T cells were reported. A later analysis re-examined previously published TCR beta repertoires from around 670 donors and added high-resolution HLA genotyping to investigate patterns of TCR occurrence. Of the 398 genotyped donors, around 81% fell in the genetic ancestry cluster associated with self-reported Caucasian donors. Typing coverage varied by locus: roughly 629-640 donors for A, B, C, DRB1 and DQB1; about 520 for DQA1; 606 for DPA1; some 470 for DPB1. Every discovery cohort repertoire had been produced on one sequencing platform. HLA typing covered class I and class II loci at four-digit resolution. A later genetic analysis used genome-wide SNP genotypes for 398 of the 666 donors, treating that subset as a discovery cohort. Several DR-DQ haplotypes were treated as single units for association and clustering because of strong linkage in the cohort. An early release that covered some 640 HLA-typed donors contained around 300 gigabases of sequencing data and about 93 million unique TCR sequences. Among 300 to 500 genotyped donors of the cohort, an average of around 250,000 unique TCR beta nucleotide sequences was sequenced per donor, of which about 19% were non-productive. Donor age, sex, ethnicity and CMV serostatus were compiled together with the repertoire data. The aim of the study was to test whether cataloging public T cell receptors could identify signatures of past pathogen exposure. The study profiled the T cell repertoires of 666 subjects by immunosequencing and related them to cytomegalovirus serostatus. Rather than using new phenotypic data, the later analysis identified candidate immune exposures from TCR beta sequences and from how often those sequences occurred across donors. To decide whether each TCR beta V gene segment behaved as functional or pseudogenic, an earlier analysis of approximately 590 of the donors relied on high-throughput TCR beta sequencing. In addition to the first cohort of approximately 670 subjects, a separate validation cohort of 130 or so different subjects was used. To predict cytomegalovirus infection status, the study brought together high-throughput TCR immunosequencing, statistical association of individual TCRs with disease status, and machine learning. What the work shows at the level of the full study, not this receptor alone: A later analysis found that most CMV-associated TCR beta chains appeared HLA-restricted, with HLA associations seemingly driven largely by CMV exposure. Assigning TCR associations to individual alleles was difficult when HLA alleles, especially DR and DQ, strongly co-occurred. Three of the identified cytomegalovirus-associated TCR beta chains were confirmed in vitro to be specific for cytomegalovirus antigens. The study gave a list of some 150 TCR beta chains associated with cytomegalovirus. While some public TCRs were present in many individuals, most TCR sequences turned up only very rarely across donors. In an earlier analysis of around 600 of the donors, most TCR beta V segments appeared in productive rearrangements about 87% or about 30% of the time, broadly matching IMGT annotations. Because HLA typing was missing for some donors at each locus, association tests included only the typed subset. This cohort had only TCR beta chains sequenced, and the lack of alpha or paired-chain data limited which features could be detected. A later analysis reported that several top co-occurrence clusters appeared linked to parvovirus B19, influenza, CMV and Epstein-Barr virus. In a later analysis, HLA-associated TCR beta chains were found to be more clonally expanded and to have lower generation probabilities than equally common non-associated chains. A further reported finding was that TCR beta sequences accurately predicted the HLA-A and HLA-B alleles for most subjects in the first cohort. The earlier analysis of 587 of the donors excluded roughly 17 rarely observed V segments, including chromosome 9 orphons, because counts were too low. For the cohort, immune exposure information was limited to CMV serostatus. In both the original and validation cohorts, the classifier was reported to diagnose cytomegalovirus status with high specificity and sensitivity. In a later genetic analysis, a missense DCLRE1C variant was associated with V-gene and J-gene trimming of TCR beta chains, and the association was replicated in an independent cohort. According to a later analysis, TCR association rates differed among HLA loci, with DRB1 alleles showing the most associated TCRs and HLA-C alleles showing the fewest. The sequencing pipeline was judged likely to have produced a cluster of highly shared sequence variants as a technical artifact. Correlated functional status among segregating V segments might reflect linkage disequilibrium, but an unknown experimental factor could not be ruled out. Roughly uniform sequencing depth across donors was assumed in presence/absence analyses, although this assumption may not hold. The 87-base-pair reads could not distinguish some IMGT-functional V segments, including TRBV6-2 and TRBV6-3, so those segments were excluded. At a false discovery rate of 0.05, a later analysis linked about 16,000 TCR beta sequences to specific HLA alleles. According to a later genetic analysis, donors in an Asian-associated ancestry cluster had fewer N-insertions in productive TCRs than the roughly 700-donor mean. The authors suggested that the approach could potentially be generalized to other disease states and immunological phenotypes.

The library relied on the immunoSEQ multiplex PCR assay. A mixture of 60 forward primers for TCR Vbeta segments and 13 reverse primers for TCR Jbeta segments was used in the multiplex PCR. The CDR3 region of rearranged TCR beta genes was amplified from genomic DNA with a multiplex PCR assay. On the Illumina HiSeq System, the amplified TCR beta libraries were sequenced as 87-base-pair reads. As for the original processing: A later analysis tallied roughly 78 million unique TCR beta chains across the 550 to 850 repertoires, and around 10 million of those chains were shared by two or more donors. Raw reads were error-corrected and collapsed into unique sequences with a nearest-neighbor algorithm that merged closely related sequences to remove PCR and sequencing errors. To assign V, D and J gene segments, CDR3 sequences were aligned to IMGT reference sequences. For a sequence to be retained, a match of at least six nucleotides was required to both a V gene segment and a J gene segment. A rearrangement counted as productive if the CDR3 had no stop codons and remained in frame with V and J, and every other rearrangement counted as non-productive. Following IMGT convention, CDR3 was defined as the stretch from the second conserved V-encoded cysteine to the conserved J-encoded phenylalanine. The earlier analysis of 450 to 750 of the donors excluded any sequence lacking an unambiguous match to a single V gene segment. An earlier analysis of several hundred of the donors classified V segments as functional when productive rearrangements were above 56.7% and as segregating when the standard deviation between donors was above 5%. A statistical classification framework was developed to diagnose cytomegalovirus status using the catalog of TCR beta chain sequences. In a later analysis, V and J genes were assigned by comparing TCR nucleotide sequences against IMGT/GENE-DB human TR gene sequences. Using the TCRdist pipeline, a later analysis assigned CDR3 sequences along with most-parsimonious VDJ recombination scenarios. In a later analysis, each TCR beta chain was defined by its CDR3 amino acid sequence together with its V-gene family, and reads without a unique V-gene family were excluded. A later analysis removed roughly 590 highly shared, low-generation-probability nucleotide sequences to deal with suspected cross-contamination and a sequencing artifact. For each public chain, a later analysis derived a clonal expansion index from normalized ranks of inferred template counts within each repertoire. In a later analysis, generation probabilities were computed using a VDJ recombination model fitted to out-of-frame rearrangements, and the results were checked against IGoR. In a later analysis, TCR-TCR, TCR-HLA and TCR-CMV co-occurrence was scored with hypergeometric tests, and a repertoire-size bias correction was applied to TCR pairs. In a later analysis, false discovery rates were estimated by permuting HLA or CMV assignments 20 times. In a later analysis, co-occurring TCRs were grouped with DBSCAN, and TCRdist sequence similarity was added when clustering was performed within HLA-allele-positive subsets. For co-occurrence clustering, repertoires with fewer than 30,000 or more than 120,000 public chains were excluded, along with roughly 5 repertoires with anomalous nucleotide sharing. The table was pulled from immuneACCESS by TCRdb, which kept in-frame rearrangements only. Such tables lose some clones; where checked, under half of the loss comes from unresolved V genes, and the rest has no known cause. V, J and clone size derive from that table, while D and trimming were established from the DNA sequence. Recorded for this sample are roughly 200,000 clones; around 74% of them occurred a single time. The ten largest clones add up to 2.9% of the sample.

The cohort was made up of under 800 healthy bone marrow donors. At the time of sampling, all cohort members were nominally healthy, though unrecorded immune exposures were likely present. The donor was CMV seronegative and belonged to the group of approximately 320 seronegative cohort members. Each donor provided a peripheral blood sample, and peripheral blood mononuclear cells were used for TCR beta sequencing. Genomic DNA was extracted from the blood cell samples with the Qiagen DNeasy Blood Extraction Kit. Taken from cysteine to phenylalanine, the CDR3 has 13 residues. The kept DNA is CDR3 alone, 39 bases in frame from the first base. V is cut by 6 bases and J by 1 base, and the space between the germline ends is 9 bases. In the germline V gene (reference sequence), CDR1 corresponds to LNHDA and CDR2 to SQIVND. Concerning this clone itself: The clone's antigen remains unknown. No qualities accompany the bases; no much larger clone lies one base away.

Recombination joined TRBV19 with TRBJ1-1, with a weak D call of TRBD1 (6 bases match). The sequencing input was PBMCs. This TCR was sampled from a male donor in good health and CMV-seronegative. The DNA sequence is as follows: TGTGCCAGTAGGGACAGTTCGAACACTGAAGCTTTCTTT. This gives the protein CASRDSSNTEAFF.